These T cell receptor beta chains were read from a single sample in a study of beta chain features in type 1 diabetes. Data came from immunoSEQ multiplex PCR; TCRdb stores just in-frame clones and leaves some out. There are more than 550,000 clones in the sample; over 12% occur only once, and 0.035% to 0.045% lies in the top ten. Sequencing input: naive CD4+ T cells from blood. The receptors here all came from a young man with type 1 diabetes. Each CDR3 is given with its conserved first and last residue. A D gene is named only where the DNA matches it firmly. Clone size appears in some rows only: once, few, many, or a class for an expanded clone.

clone size,V gene,D gene,J gene,CDR3 length,CDR3 DNA,CDR3 protein
NA,TRBV7-2,NA,TRBJ2-1,14,TGTGCCAGCAGCCCGCGGGCAACCTACAATGAGCAGTTCTTC,CASSPRATYNEQFF
NA,TRBV7-2,TRBD1,TRBJ2-7,16,TGTGCCAGCAGCCTTCTCCTAAGGACAGGCTGCTGCGAGCAGTACTTC,CASSLLLRTGCCEQYF
few,TRBV30,NA,TRBJ1-2,15,TGTGCCTGGAGTTCGTACGCAGGCCTCCGATATGGCTACACCTTC,CAWSSYAGLRYGYTF
NA,TRBV5-1,TRBD1,TRBJ2-7,15,TGCGCCAGCAGGGTTACTCCGGGACAGCCCTACGAGCAGTACTTC,CASRVTPGQPYEQYF
NA,TRBV5-4,TRBD1,TRBJ2-3,14,TGTGCCAGCAGCTTCCGGACAGGGTCAAATACGCAGTATTTT,CASSFRTGSNTQYF
few,TRBV5-1,TRBD1,TRBJ1-1,14,TGCGCCAGCAGCTCGGGACAGAGGAACACTGAAGCTTTCTTT,CASSSGQRNTEAFF
few,TRBV9,NA,TRBJ2-5,16,TGTGCCAGCAGCGTAGTTGGGGGCGCGGGACTGGAGACCCAGTACTTC,CASSVVGGAGLETQYF
NA,TRBV25-1,TRBD1,TRBJ1-2,15,TGTGCCAGCAGTGAATCGAGAGGGACAGGGGATGGCTACACCTTC,CASSESRGTGDGYTF
NA,TRBV7-9,NA,TRBJ2-7,15,TGTGCCAGCAGCCCAGAGGAGGAGGTCTCCTACGAGCAGTACTTC,CASSPEEEVSYEQYF
NA,TRBV21-1,NA,TRBJ2-7,15,TGTGCCAGCTTTAGGACCGACGACAACTTCTACGAGCAGTACTTC,CASFRTDDNFYEQYF